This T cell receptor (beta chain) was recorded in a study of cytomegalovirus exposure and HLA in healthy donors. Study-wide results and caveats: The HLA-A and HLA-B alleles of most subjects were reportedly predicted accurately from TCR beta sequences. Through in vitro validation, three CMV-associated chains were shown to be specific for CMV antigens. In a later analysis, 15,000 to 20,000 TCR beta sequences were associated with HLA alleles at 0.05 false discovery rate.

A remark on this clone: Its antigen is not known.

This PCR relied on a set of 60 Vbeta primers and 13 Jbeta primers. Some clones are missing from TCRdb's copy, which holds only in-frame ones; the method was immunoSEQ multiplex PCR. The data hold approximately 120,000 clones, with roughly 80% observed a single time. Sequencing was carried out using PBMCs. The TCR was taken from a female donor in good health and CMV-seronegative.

DNA for the CDR3: TGTGCCAGCAGTGGCCCTAGCGGGGGTCAAGAGACCCAGTACTTC. Translation: CASSGPSGGQETQYF. The genes are TRBV6-1 and TRBJ2-5, with 10 bases that match TRBD2. The CDR3 totals 15 residues. V was pared by 4 bases and J by 2 bases, with 4 bases of the junction left unmatched. Germline V gene data show CDR1 as MNHNS and CDR2 as SASEGT.